Reported below is one TCR beta chain. This sample stems from a study of T cell changes during pregnancy in multiple sclerosis. Losses at the gene ends were 1 base for V and 5 bases for J; bases not matched to a gene: 7. Germline V gene data show CDR1 as SGHVS and CDR2 as FQNEAQ. The CDR3 is 16 amino acids. Here immunoSEQ multiplex PCR was the method, and the copy in TCRdb shows in-frame clones only, minus some. The table has 30,000 to 45,000 clones, around 94% seen once. The sequenced material came from PBMCs (not recorded whether the cells were cultured). This clonotype was obtained from a female donor with multiple sclerosis, enrolled in a pregnancy study. V is TRBV7-8 and J is TRBJ2-7; 11 bases map to TRBD2. The CDR3 protein is CASSLGLSGRAHEQYF. Here the CDR3 DNA reads TGTGCCAGCAGCTTAGGTCTTAGCGGGAGGGCCCACGAGCAGTACTTC.